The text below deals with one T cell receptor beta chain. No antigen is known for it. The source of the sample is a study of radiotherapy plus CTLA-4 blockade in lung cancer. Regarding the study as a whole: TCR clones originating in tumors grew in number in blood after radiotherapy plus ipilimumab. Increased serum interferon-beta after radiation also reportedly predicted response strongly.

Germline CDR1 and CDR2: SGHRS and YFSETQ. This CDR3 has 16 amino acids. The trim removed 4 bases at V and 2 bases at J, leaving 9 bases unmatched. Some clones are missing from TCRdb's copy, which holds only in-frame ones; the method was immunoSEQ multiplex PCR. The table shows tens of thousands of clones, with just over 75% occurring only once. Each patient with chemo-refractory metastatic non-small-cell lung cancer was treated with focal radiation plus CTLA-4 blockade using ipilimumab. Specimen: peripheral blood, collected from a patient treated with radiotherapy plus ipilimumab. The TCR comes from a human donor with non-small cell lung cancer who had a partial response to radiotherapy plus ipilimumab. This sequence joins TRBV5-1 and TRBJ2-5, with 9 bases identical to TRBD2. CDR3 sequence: CASSLTPSGVQETQYF. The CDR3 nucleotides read TGCGCCAGCAGCCTCACGCCTAGCGGGGTTCAAGAGACCCAGTACTTC.